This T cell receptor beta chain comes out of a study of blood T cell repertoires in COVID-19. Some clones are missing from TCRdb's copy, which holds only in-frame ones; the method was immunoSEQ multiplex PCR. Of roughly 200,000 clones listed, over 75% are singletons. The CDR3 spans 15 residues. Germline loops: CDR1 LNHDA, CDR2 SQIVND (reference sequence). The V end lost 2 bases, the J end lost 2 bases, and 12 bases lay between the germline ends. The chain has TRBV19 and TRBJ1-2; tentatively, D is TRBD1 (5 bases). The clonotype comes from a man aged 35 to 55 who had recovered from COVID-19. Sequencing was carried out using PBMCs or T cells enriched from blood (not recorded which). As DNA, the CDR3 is TGTGCCAGTAGTATAAGGAGGGCAGGGAACTATGGCTACACCTTC. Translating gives CASSIRRAGNYGYTF.